The 31 T cell receptor beta chains below all came from one sample that was sequenced in a study of identical twins. Via MiXCR, TCRdb re-called the 5' RACE reads, giving one row per CDR3 protein. The data contain 350,000 to 600,000 distinct CDR3 sequences, 11% to 15% of them singletons. The sample was also reused in another study, on yellow fever vaccine responses in identical twins.

The sample taken for sequencing was CD4+ T cells sorted from blood. These receptors originate from a woman aged 18-35 years in good health.

This rearrangement joins TRBV7-9 to TRBJ2-2; the D call may be TRBD1 or TRBD2 (5 bases each). Trimming pared 8 bases from V and 0 bases from J, leaving 10 bases between. Germline CDR1 and CDR2: SEHNR and FQNEAQ (reference sequence). The CDR3 loop spans 14 amino acids. CDR3: CASLGTSNTGELFF. The CDR3, as DNA: TGTGCCAGCCTCGGGACCTCGAACACCGGGGAGCTGTTTTTT.

This clonotype was counted only a few times. This chain links TRBV5-1 with TRBJ1-6; TRBD1 is a possible D gene (5 bases). The V end lost 0 bases, the J end lost 10 bases, and 8 bases lay between the germline ends. The CDR3 is 13 amino acids. The germline gives CDR1 SGHRS, CDR2 YFSETQ. The CDR3: CASSLAGGSPLHF. The CDR3 DNA reads TGCGCCAGCAGCTTGGCCGGGGGGTCACCCCTCCACTTT.

Only a few counts were recorded for this clonotype. The chain has TRBV5-5 and TRBJ2-1, with 12 bases aligning to TRBD2. From germline, CDR1 is SGHKS and CDR2 YYEKEE (reference sequence). The CDR3 is made up of 15 amino acids. J gave up 6 bases and V 4 bases, and 5 bases lay outside the gene matches. The CDR3 DNA sequence: TGTGCCAGCAGCAGCGCTAGCGGGAGGGCCAATGAGCAGTTCTTC. Translating gives CASSSASGRANEQFF.

The chain joins TRBV27 to TRBJ2-5, with D unresolved. The germline V gene encodes CDR1 MNHEY and CDR2 SMNVEV (reference sequence). The CDR3 has 14 residues. Trimming stripped 5 bases from V and 1 base from J, with 11 bases between. CDR3 sequence: CASSPDTFQETQYF. CDR3 DNA sequence: TGTGCCAGCAGTCCTGACACCTTCCAAGAGACCCAGTACTTC.

The V and J genes are TRBV27 and TRBJ2-1; TRBD2 aligns across 13 bases. Germline CDR1 and CDR2: MNHEY and SMNVEV (reference sequence). V lost 6 bases and J lost 7; bases outside the gene matches: 6. This CDR3 is 15 amino acids long. As DNA, the CDR3 is TGTGCCAGCAGCCGGACTAGCGGGAGTCTAAATGAGCAGTTCTTC. Its translation is CASSRTSGSLNEQFF.

This clonotype was detected ten times or more. The chain links TRBV12-3 or TRBV12-4 to TRBJ2-7, with D tentatively TRBD2 (5 bases). This CDR3 has 12 amino acids. Trimming shortened V by 6 bases and J by 4 bases, and 10 bases separated the two germline ends. In DNA, the CDR3 is TGTGCCAGCAGCCCTTCGGGATACGAGCAGTACTTC. It translates to CASSPSGYEQYF.

This clonotype showed up just a few times. The CDR3: CASSPTRKGFVETQYF. The CDR3 DNA sequence: TGTGCCAGCTCACCTACCCGAAAGGGTTTTGTGGAGACCCAGTACTTC. J is TRBJ2-5 and V is TRBV18; D not certain. The CDR3 spans 16 residues. V dropped 3 bases and J dropped 5 bases, with 19 bases sitting between them. CDR1 and CDR2 (germline): KGHSH, LQKENI. The whole variable domain, filled in from reference TRBV18 and TRBJ2-5, reads NAGVMQNPRHLVRRRGQEARLRCSPMKGHSHVYWYRQLPEEGLKFMVYLQKENIIDESGMPKERFSAEFPKEGPSILRIQQVVRGDSAAYFCASSPTRKGFVETQYFGPGTRLLVL.

This clonotype has a handful of counts. The rearrangement joins TRBV3-1 to TRBJ2-3, with 13 bases aligning to TRBD2. Germline lookup yields CDR1 LGHDT and CDR2 YNNKEL (reference sequence). This CDR3 region has 16 residues. Trimming took 1 base from V and 6 from J; bases not matched to a gene: 4. The CDR3, as DNA: TGTGCCAGCAGCCAAGTACTAGCGGGGGGGTTGGATACGCAGTATTTT. This codes for CASSQVLAGGLDTQYF.

V and J are TRBV18 and TRBJ1-3; 8 positions agree with TRBD1. The CDR3 extends over 17 amino acids. With 2 bases clipped from V and 0 bases from J, the junction kept 6 bases outside the gene matches. From germline, CDR1 is KGHSH and CDR2 LQKENI. DNA of the CDR3: TGTGCCAGCTCACCAGGACAGGGCGTAAGCTCTGGAAACACCATATATTTT. Translated: CASSPGQGVSSGNTIYF.

The chain is built from TRBV10-3 and TRBJ2-7, with 7 bases fitting TRBD1. Germline CDR1 and CDR2: ENHRY and SYGVKD. The CDR3 extends over 12 amino acids. After removal of 10 bases from V and 2 bases from J, the junction contained 5 bases not matched to a gene. Here the CDR3 reads CATGQDPYEQYF. The DNA of the CDR3 is TGTGCCACCGGACAGGACCCCTACGAGCAGTACTTC.

This clonotype appeared a few times. The chain carries TRBV5-5 and TRBJ2-3; TRBD2 matches 9 bases. Germline CDR1 SGHKS, CDR2 YYEKEE (reference sequence). CDR3 length: 15 residues. V gave up 5 bases and J gave up 3 bases; unmatched junction bases: 7. The DNA of the CDR3 is TGTGCCAGCAGGGGACTAGCCCGAGGTACAGATACGCAGTATTTT. Its translation is CASRGLARGTDTQYF.

This clonotype was recorded many times. The chain is built from TRBV18 and TRBJ1-1; tentative D call: TRBD1 (6 bases). In germline, CDR1 is KGHSH, CDR2 LQKENI. The CDR3 is 14 amino acids. V was clipped by 4 bases and J by 0 bases, with 9 bases between them. The CDR3 is CASSRDRMNTEAFF. The DNA of the CDR3 is TGTGCCAGCTCACGAGACAGGATGAACACTGAAGCTTTCTTT.

The genes are TRBV3-1 and TRBJ2-2; D gene uncertain. Germline V gene lookup returns CDR1 LGHDT and CDR2 YNNKEL (reference sequence). Trimming stripped 0 bases from V and 2 bases from J, with 7 bases between. There are 15 residues in the CDR3. The CDR3 is CASSQDAENTGELFF. The DNA for the CDR3 is TGTGCCAGCAGCCAAGACGCGGAAAACACCGGGGAGCTGTTTTTT.

This clonotype was recorded once. The rearrangement joins TRBV10-1 to TRBJ2-1; 10 positions agree with TRBD2. J gave up 4 bases and V 2 bases, and 2 bases lay outside the gene matches. This CDR3 comprises 15 residues. Germline CDR1 WNHNN, CDR2 SYGVQD (reference sequence). The CDR3 nucleotides read TGCGCCAGCAGTGAGCTAGCGGGAGTGTACAATGAGCAGTTCTTC. The encoded protein is CASSELAGVYNEQFF.

This clonotype was seen a handful of times. The genes are TRBV20-1 and TRBJ2-5; 7 bases align to TRBD1. This CDR3 comprises 14 residues. Germline-derived CDR1 and CDR2 are DFQATT and SNEGSKA (reference sequence). V lost 5 bases, J lost 4 bases, and 10 bases stayed unmatched. The CDR3, as DNA: TGCAGTGCTCTAAGACAGGGTTTAGGAGAGACCCAGTACTTC. Protein product: CSALRQGLGETQYF.

The J gene is TRBJ2-2, the V gene TRBV6-5; perhaps TRBD2 as D (6 bases). V gave up 10 bases and J gave up 0 bases, with 9 bases separating them. CDR1 and CDR2 from the germline V gene are MNHEY and SVGAGI. The CDR3 runs to 13 residues. CDR3 amino acids: CAIRDSNTGELFF. In DNA form, the CDR3 reads TGTGCCATCCGGGACTCGAACACCGGGGAGCTGTTTTTT.

V is TRBV20-1 and J is TRBJ2-2, with TRBD1 matching 7 bases. The CDR3 loop spans 16 amino acids. The trim removed 0 bases at V and 6 bases at J, leaving 10 bases unmatched. Germline CDR1 DFQATT, CDR2 SNEGSKA (reference sequence). DNA of the CDR3: TGCAGTGCTAGAGATGACAGGGATAGCCCGGCCGGGGAGCTGTTTTTT. Its protein is CSARDDRDSPAGELFF.

This clonotype has at least ten counts. V usage is TRBV5-1 and J usage is TRBJ1-1, with TRBD1 matching 7 bases. Germline CDR1 and CDR2: SGHRS and YFSETQ. V lost 0 bases and J lost 5; bases outside the gene matches: 7. The CDR3 extends over 15 amino acids. The CDR3 sequence: CASSLVLTGNTEAFF. Here the CDR3 DNA reads TGCGCCAGCAGCTTGGTGCTGACAGGGAATACTGAAGCTTTCTTT.

The chain combines TRBV11-2 with TRBJ1-6, with D possibly being TRBD1 (5 bases). The CDR3 has 16 residues. CDR1 and CDR2 from the germline V gene are SGHAT and FQNNGV. Trimming left V 8 bases short and J 6 bases short, with 20 bases between. The CDR3 is CASRGGGVNANSPLHF. The CDR3 nucleotides read TGTGCCAGCCGGGGGGGAGGGGTAAACGCTAATTCACCCCTCCACTTT.

The table lists this clonotype with a few counts. The CDR3 DNA reads as TGTGCCAGCAGCGAGGTCCCGGGCGCCCAACCCCAGCATTTT. Encoded protein: CASSEVPGAQPQHF. The V gene is TRBV9, the J gene TRBJ1-5; D unclear. This CDR3 region has 14 residues. Germline lookup yields CDR1 SGDLS and CDR2 YYNGEE. The V and J ends lost 3 bases and 10 bases respectively, with 17 bases between them.

This clonotype was seen a few times. The rearrangement links TRBV7-9 to TRBJ2-7; no firm D call. V dropped 3 bases and J dropped 6 bases, with 12 bases sitting between them. The CDR3 totals 13 residues. Germline V gene lookup returns CDR1 SEHNR and CDR2 FQNEAQ (reference sequence). The CDR3 region has the DNA TGTGCCAGCAGCTTCGCCATCAGAGGCGAGCAGTACTTC. Translation: CASSFAIRGEQYF.

The chain recombines TRBV6-2 or TRBV6-3 with TRBJ2-7; 15 positions agree with TRBD2. The CDR3 length is 20 residues. CDR1 MNHEY and CDR2 SVGEGT come from the germline V gene. J gave up 3 bases and V 2 bases, and 14 bases lay outside the gene matches. CDR3 sequence (DNA): TGTGCCAGCAGTTACCGAGCGGGACTAGCGGGAGGTTTTACCTTCTACGAGCAGTACTTC. Residues: CASSYRAGLAGGFTFYEQYF.

The table lists this clonotype with a few counts. V and J are TRBV11-2 and TRBJ2-2; D uncertain. The CDR3 has 13 residues. The V gene lost 5 bases and the J gene lost 0 bases, with 4 bases spanning the gap. CDR1 and CDR2 (germline): SGHAT, FQNNGV. The CDR3 reads CASSTTNTGELFF. Here the CDR3 DNA reads TGTGCCAGCAGCACTACGAACACCGGGGAGCTGTTTTTT.

This clonotype was seen only a few times. V usage is TRBV7-8 and J usage is TRBJ1-6, with TRBD1 as a possible D gene (5 bases). The germline V gene has CDR1 SGHVS and CDR2 FQNEAQ. This CDR3 is built from 18 residues. Trimming left V 2 bases short and J 5 bases short, with 19 bases between. CDR3 nucleotides: TGTGCCAGCAGCTTAATGGGCAGGGAACCCGTACATAATTCACCCCTCCACTTT. Residues: CASSLMGREPVHNSPLHF.

A few counts support this clonotype. The chain joins TRBV12-3 or TRBV12-4 to TRBJ1-2; TRBD1 is a possible D gene (5 bases). CDR3 length: 13 residues. Trimming took off 3 bases at V and 7 bases at J, with 12 bases between the two ends. The CDR3 spells CASSLAREAGYTF. In DNA, the CDR3 is TGTGCCAGCAGTTTGGCCAGGGAGGCTGGCTACACCTTC.

This clonotype appeared a few times. The chain is built from TRBV20-1 and TRBJ2-7, with 9 bases lining up with TRBD1. In germline, CDR1 is DFQATT, CDR2 SNEGSKA (reference sequence). This CDR3 is built from 13 residues. V shed 5 bases and J 3 bases; nucleotides not matched to a gene: 5. CDR3 amino acids: CSASKTGGYEQYF. CDR3 DNA sequence: TGCAGTGCTTCCAAGACAGGGGGCTACGAGCAGTACTTC.

Points on this clonotype: It may be a read error: a sequence one base away is much more abundant. The genes are TRBV29-1 and TRBJ2-1; no reliable D call. Germline V gene data show CDR1 as SQVTM and CDR2 as ANQGSEA. The CDR3 is made up of 13 amino acids. Trimming shortened V by 6 bases and J by 3 bases, and 12 bases separated the two germline ends. CDR3 bases: TGCAGCGTATTAACATGGCTCTACAATGAGCAGTTCTTC. This sequence encodes CSVLTWLYNEQFF.

V usage is TRBV20-1 and J usage is TRBJ2-7; 8 bases fit TRBD2. V lost 4 bases, J lost 4 bases, and 9 bases stayed unmatched. Germline V gives CDR1 DFQATT, CDR2 SNEGSKA (reference sequence). There are 14 residues in the CDR3. Here the CDR3 DNA reads TGCAGTGCTACTTCCCTAGCGGGCCTTTACGAGCAGTACTTC. It encodes CSATSLAGLYEQYF.

This clonotype was found many times. J is TRBJ1-5 and V is TRBV27; D gene unclear. Trimming pared 6 bases from V and 0 bases from J, leaving 9 bases between. This CDR3 comprises 14 residues. Germline assignment: CDR1 MNHEY and CDR2 SMNVEV (reference sequence). As DNA, the CDR3 is TGTGCCAGCAGCCCTGACAATAGCAATCAGCCCCAGCATTTT. It yields the protein CASSPDNSNQPQHF.

This clonotype was counted only a few times. The chain combines TRBV29-1 with TRBJ2-7; maybe TRBD1 (5 bases). This CDR3 has 13 amino acids. Germline lookup yields CDR1 SQVTM and CDR2 ANQGSEA. The V end was cut by 4 bases, the J end by 1 base, with 11 bases between. The CDR3 nucleotides are TGCAGCGTTGGAACAGGTATTTCCTACGAGCAGTACTTC. It specifies CSVGTGISYEQYF.

A few counts support this clonotype. Here the CDR3 DNA reads TGCGCCAGCAGGAACCCGGGACTAGCGGGGGGGCCTTGGTCCTACAATGAGCAGTTCTTC. Its translation: CASRNPGLAGGPWSYNEQFF. This chain connects TRBV5-1 to TRBJ2-1; 16 bases line up with TRBD2. V lost 5 bases and J lost 1; bases outside the gene matches: 12. Per the germline V gene, CDR1 is SGHRS and CDR2 is YFSETQ. The CDR3 totals 20 residues. The entire variable domain, with the rest obtained from reference TRBV5-1 and TRBJ2-1, is as follows: KAGVTQTPRYLIKTRGQQVTLSCSPISGHRSVSWYQQTPGQGLQFLFEYFSETQRNKGNFPGRFSGRQFSNSRSEMNVSTLELGDSALYLCASRNPGLAGGPWSYNEQFFGPGTRLTVL.